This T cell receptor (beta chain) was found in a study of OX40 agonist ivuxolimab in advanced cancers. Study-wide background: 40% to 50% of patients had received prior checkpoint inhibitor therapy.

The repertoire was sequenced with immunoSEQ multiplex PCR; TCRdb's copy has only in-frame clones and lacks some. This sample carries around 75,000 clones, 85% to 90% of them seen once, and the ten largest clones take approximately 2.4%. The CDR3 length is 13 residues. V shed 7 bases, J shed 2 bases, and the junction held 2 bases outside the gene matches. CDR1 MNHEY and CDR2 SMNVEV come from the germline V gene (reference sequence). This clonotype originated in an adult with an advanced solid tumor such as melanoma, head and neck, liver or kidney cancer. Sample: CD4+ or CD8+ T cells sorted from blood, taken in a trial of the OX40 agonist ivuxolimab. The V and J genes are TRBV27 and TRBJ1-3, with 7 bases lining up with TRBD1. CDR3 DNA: TGTGCCAGCACCGACAGGGCTGGAAACACCATATATTTT. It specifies CASTDRAGNTIYF.